What follows are 20 T cell receptor beta chains derived from one specimen sequenced in a study of blood T cell repertoires in COVID-19. Produced via immunoSEQ multiplex PCR; TCRdb's table is partial and in-frame only. The top ten hold 2.5% to 3% of the sample, which has about 140,000 clones, 65% to 90% seen once. Input material: peripheral blood. The receptors derive from a man aged 45-60 years with acute or convalescent COVID-19.

The CDR3 loop is CATSDSLAQGQGAGETQYF. CDR3 bases: TGTGCCACCAGTGATTCCCTCGCACAGGGGCAGGGGGCAGGAGAGACCCAGTACTTC. The V gene is TRBV24-1, the J gene TRBJ2-5; TRBD1 matches 8 bases. Per the germline V gene, CDR1 is KGHDR and CDR2 is SFDVKD. The junction had 17 bases not matched to a gene; V was cut back by 2 bases and J by 4 bases. The CDR3 sequence is 19 residues long.

This clone turned up a few times. The chain couples TRBV3-1 (or the pseudogene TRBV3-2) to TRBJ2-7; D unresolved. CDR1 and CDR2 from the germline V gene are LGHDT and YNNKEL (reference sequence). The CDR3 length is 16 residues. V shed 0 bases and J shed 2 bases, with 14 bases lying between them. CDR3 bases: TGTGCCAGCAGCCAAGAGTGGAGCCAGTCCGCCTACGAGCAGTACTTC. Its translation is CASSQEWSQSAYEQYF.

The chain recombines TRBV3-1 (or the pseudogene TRBV3-2) with TRBJ2-5; D might be TRBD2 (5 bases). This CDR3 is built from 15 residues. V was clipped by 1 base and J by 7 bases, with 16 bases between them. CDR1 and CDR2 from the germline V gene are LGHDT and YNNKEL (reference sequence). CDR3 nucleotides: TGTGCCAGCAGCCAAGCCTCCGGGAATGTGGGGACCCAGTACTTC. This gives the protein CASSQASGNVGTQYF.

This chain joins TRBV11-2 and TRBJ1-2; TRBD1 matches 10 bases. CDR1 is SGHAT, CDR2 FQNNGV, per germline. This CDR3 is 13 amino acids long. V shed 1 base and J 8 bases; nucleotides not matched to a gene: 1. The CDR3, as DNA: TGTGCCAGCAGCTTAGCGGGACAGGGGGGCTACACCTTC. Translation: CASSLAGQGGYTF.

The rearrangement links TRBV28 to TRBJ1-4; D call uncertain. The germline CDR1 and CDR2 sequences are MDHEN and SYDVKM. The CDR3 contains 15 residues. Trimming left V 7 bases short and J 5 bases short, with 17 bases between. The CDR3 spells CASNKLGVINEKLFF. CDR3 bases: TGTGCCAGCAACAAACTGGGCGTCATAAATGAAAAACTGTTTTTT. Filled out from reference TRBV28 and TRBJ1-4, the complete variable domain reads DVKVTQSSRYLVKRTGEKVFLECVQDMDHENMFWYRQDPGLGLRLIYFSYDVKMKEKGDIPEGYSVSREKKERFSLILESASTNQTSMYLCASNKLGVINEKLFFGSGTQLSVL.

The chain recombines TRBV27 with TRBJ2-1; 12 nucleotides match TRBD2. CDR1 is MNHEY, CDR2 SMNVEV, per germline (reference sequence). This CDR3 contains 16 residues. The junction had 7 bases not matched to a gene; V was cut back by 1 base and J by 9 bases. CDR3 sequence: CASSLLTSGSRSEQFF. The CDR3 nucleotides read TGTGCCAGCAGTTTATTGACTAGCGGGAGTCGGAGTGAGCAGTTCTTC.

V is TRBV5-5 and J is TRBJ2-2; D is possibly TRBD2 (6 bases). The ends were cut back, 0 bases at V and 3 bases at J, with 6 bases in the middle. This CDR3 is 14 amino acids long. Germline V gene sequence: CDR1 SGHKS, CDR2 YYEKEE (reference sequence). The CDR3 loop is CASSLAGDTGELFF. In DNA form, the CDR3 reads TGTGCCAGCAGCTTGGCGGGGGACACCGGGGAGCTGTTTTTT.

J is TRBJ1-3 and V is TRBV6-5; no clear D gene. The CDR3 is 15 amino acids. The germline V gene has CDR1 MNHEY and CDR2 SVGAGI. V was trimmed by 2 bases and J by 2 bases, leaving 10 bases between them. The CDR3 DNA is TGTGCCAGCAGTTACAGTTCGGGGACTGGAAACACCATATATTTT. It codes for CASSYSSGTGNTIYF.

V is TRBV6-5 and J is TRBJ1-5; D unclear. CDR3 length: 15 amino acids. In germline, CDR1 is MNHEY, CDR2 SVGAGI. V was shortened by 2 bases and J by 2 bases, with 10 bases between the two germline ends. CDR3: CASSYNANGNQPQHF. CDR3 sequence (DNA): TGTGCCAGCAGTTACAATGCGAACGGCAATCAGCCCCAGCATTTT.

Only a few counts were recorded for this clone. The chain employs TRBV5-4 and TRBJ1-2, with D perhaps TRBD1 (6 bases). This CDR3 is 14 amino acids long. Germline V gene sequence: CDR1 SGHNT, CDR2 YYREEE (reference sequence). V was shortened by 6 bases and J by 4 bases, with 16 bases between the two germline ends. The CDR3 bases are TGTGCCAGCACGCACGGGGGGGCCGCCTATGGCTACACCTTC. It yields the protein CASTHGGAAYGYTF.

The chain has TRBV3-1 (or the pseudogene TRBV3-2) and TRBJ2-1; TRBD2 matches at 9 bases. The CDR3 totals 15 residues. Unmatched junction bases numbered 14, after V lost 5 bases and J lost 12 bases. Germline loops: CDR1 LGHDT, CDR2 YNNKEL (reference sequence). The CDR3 here is CASSGLSGSAVGQFF. For the CDR3, the DNA is TGTGCCAGCAGCGGACTTAGCGGGAGCGCCGTGGGGCAGTTCTTC.

The V call is TRBV6-5, the J call TRBJ1-5; TRBD1 agrees at 7 bases. In germline, CDR1 is MNHEY, CDR2 SVGAGI. Losses at the gene ends were 5 bases for V and 11 bases for J; bases not matched to a gene: 15. This CDR3 is built from 15 residues. Here the CDR3 DNA reads TGTGCCAGCAGTCACCCGGGGGACAGAGGTTCAGCCCAGCATTTT. Protein product: CASSHPGDRGSAQHF.

V gene TRBV7-3 combines with J gene TRBJ2-3; D not resolved. This CDR3 comprises 17 residues. Germline CDR1 SGHTA, CDR2 FQGTGA. The germline V and J ends were trimmed by 1 base and 2 bases, with 16 bases remaining between them. CDR3 DNA: TGTGCCAGCAGCTTAAGCGCCCCGAGGCTCCCCACAGATACGCAGTATTTT. This encodes CASSLSAPRLPTDTQYF. Complete variable domain (other parts from reference TRBV7-3 and TRBJ2-3): GAGVSQTPSNKVTEKGKYVELRCDPISGHTALYWYRQSLGQGPEFLIYFQGTGAADDSGLPNDRFFAVRPEGSVSTLKIQRTERGDSAVYLCASSLSAPRLPTDTQYFGPGTRLTVL.

The rearrangement joins TRBV2 to TRBJ2-7; D unresolved. The V end lost 7 bases, the J end lost 0 bases, and 4 bases lay between the germline ends. The CDR3 is 11 amino acids. Germline CDR1 reads SNHLY; CDR2 reads FYNNEI. The CDR3 DNA reads as TGTGCCAGCATCCTCTCCTACGAGCAGTACTTC. Its translation is CASILSYEQYF.

The chain combines TRBV10-3 with TRBJ2-5; D is undetermined. Trimming left V 0 bases short and J 2 bases short, with 10 bases between. The CDR3 consists of 15 residues. CDR1 ENHRY and CDR2 SYGVKD come from the germline V gene. Here the CDR3 DNA reads TGTGCCATCAGTGAGTCGAAAGTCAGACAAGAGACCCAGTACTTC. This translates into CAISESKVRQETQYF.

The chain carries TRBV19 and TRBJ2-5; D is undetermined. The CDR3 loop spans 15 amino acids. Germline-derived CDR1 and CDR2 are LNHDA and SQIVND (reference sequence). Trimming shortened V by 3 bases and J by 5 bases, and 16 bases separated the two germline ends. The CDR3 sequence: CASSIGVSYRETQYF. CDR3 nucleotide sequence: TGTGCCAGTAGTATTGGTGTTAGTTACCGGGAGACCCAGTACTTC.

The gene calls are TRBV2 and TRBJ1-5, with TRBD1 as a possible D gene (5 bases). CDR1 and CDR2 (germline): SNHLY, FYNNEI. With 8 bases removed from V and 2 bases from J, the gap between germline ends came to 16 bases. The CDR3 length is 15 residues. CDR3 in DNA: TGTGCCAGCTTCCAGGAAAAGACAGGCAATCAGCCCCAGCATTTT. Amino acids: CASFQEKTGNQPQHF.

This sequence joins TRBV18 and TRBJ1-5, with D possibly being TRBD1 (5 bases). The ends were cut back, 0 bases at V and 2 bases at J, with 8 bases in the middle. The CDR3 has 15 amino acids. Looked up from germline, CDR1 is KGHSH and CDR2 is LQKENI. The CDR3 sequence: CASSPPGGRNQPQHF. For the CDR3, the DNA is TGTGCCAGCTCACCACCCGGGGGTCGCAATCAGCCCCAGCATTTT.

The chain couples TRBV5-1 to TRBJ1-5, with TRBD1 identical over 8 bases. Germline V lookup: CDR1 SGHRS, CDR2 YFSETQ. With V trimmed by 0 bases and J by 4 bases, 0 bases remained unmatched. The CDR3 has 14 residues. DNA of the CDR3: TGCGCCAGCAGCTTGGGGACAGGGAATCAGCCCCAGCATTTT. This codes for CASSLGTGNQPQHF.

This clone has only one observation. This chain's CDR3 is CASSAGGETQYF. The DNA of the CDR3 is TGTGCCAGCAGTGCTGGAGGAGAGACCCAGTACTTC. The V gene is TRBV6-4, the J gene TRBJ2-5; D may be TRBD2 (5 bases). V lost 4 bases and J 4 bases, leaving 7 bases between the germline ends. CDR3 length equals 12 residues. Germline lookup yields CDR1 MRHNA and CDR2 SNTAGT.